These T cell receptor beta chains were read from a single sample in a study of graft-versus-host responses after intestinal transplantation. Here immunoSEQ multiplex PCR was the method, and the copy in TCRdb shows in-frame clones only, minus some. The sample shows more than 7,500 clones, roughly 95% of them seen only once. Source: bone marrow, taken approximately 530 days after intestinal transplantation. The receptors here all came from a human patient who received an intestinal transplant, so some T cells may come from the graft donor. CDR3s include the opening cysteine and the closing phenylalanine or tryptophan. Fields, in order: J gene, V gene, clone size, CDR3 length, D gene, CDR3 DNA, CDR3 protein. D genes are given only for firm matches. Clone size, where shown, is once, few, many, or a class for clones that have expanded.

TRBJ1-5 TRBV7-2 . 14 TRBD1 TGTGCCAGCAGCTTAAGGACAGGGGAACAGCCCCAGCATTTT CASSLRTGEQPQHF
TRBJ2-1 TRBV4-3 . 17 TRBD2 TGCGCCAGCAGCCAAGACCGGAGGGACTACCTCTCCAATGAGCAGTTCTTC CASSQDRRDYLSNEQFF
TRBJ2-4 TRBV7-6 once 16 . TGTGCCAGCAGCCCGGACAGAGATTTAGCCAAAAACATTCAGTACTTC CASSPDRDLAKNIQYF
TRBJ2-3 TRBV28 . 21 TRBD2 TGTGCCAGCAGTTTGGGGGAAACCCCTACTACTAGCGGGAGAGTTACAGATACGCAGTATTTT CASSLGETPTTSGRVTDTQYF
TRBJ2-1 TRBV28 . 11 . TGTGCCAGCAGTGATTGGAATGAGCAGTTCTTC CASSDWNEQFF
TRBJ2-3 TRBV7-3 few 14 TRBD2 TGTGCCAGCAGCTTGGCGGGAGGTGTAGATACGCAGTATTTT CASSLAGGVDTQYF
TRBJ1-2 TRBV27 . 14 TRBD1 TGTGCCAGCAGTTTAAACAGGGGCCCAGGGGGCTACACCTTC CASSLNRGPGGYTF
TRBJ1-1 TRBV28 . 15 . TGTGCCAGCAGCTTAGCAGGGGAGGGTTACACTGAAGCTTTCTTT CASSLAGEGYTEAFF
TRBJ1-6 TRBV2 . 15 . TGTGCCAGCACCTGGTATGTGGGGACCAATTCACCCCTCCACTTT CASTWYVGTNSPLHF
TRBJ2-1 TRBV11-2 . 15 . TGTGCCAGCAGCTTAGGGGCCGTCCCGTACAATGAGCAGTTCTTC CASSLGAVPYNEQFF
TRBJ2-7 TRBV6-5 . 15 TRBD1 TGTGCCAGCAGTTGGGACAGTAATAACCCCTACGAGCAGTACTTC CASSWDSNNPYEQYF
TRBJ2-7 TRBV5-1 . 15 . TGCGCCAGCAGCTTGGCGGACAGCCCCCCCTACGAGCAGTACTTC CASSLADSPPYEQYF
TRBJ2-5 TRBV19 . 13 . TGTGCCAGTAGTATCGCACACCAAGAGACCCAGTACTTC CASSIAHQETQYF
TRBJ1-1 TRBV4-1 . 15 . TGCGCCAGCAGCCATTTTCAACCGACGAACACTGAAGCTTTCTTT CASSHFQPTNTEAFF
TRBJ1-1 TRBV19 . 12 TRBD1 TGTGCCAGTAGTATAGGGACAGGGGGCGCTTTCTTT CASSIGTGGAFF
TRBJ2-1 TRBV7-2 . 16 . TGTGCCAGCAGCTTTACCGGACGGATTCGGTACAATGAGCAGTTCTTC CASSFTGRIRYNEQFF
TRBJ1-2 TRBV7-9 few 14 . TGTGCCAGCAGCTTAGGGGCGACACAGTATGGCTACACCTTC CASSLGATQYGYTF
TRBJ2-7 TRBV4-3 . 14 . TGCGCCAGCAGCCAGGATTCCACCCGGGGGGAGCAGTACTTC CASSQDSTRGEQYF
TRBJ1-1 TRBV6-6 . 14 . TGTGCCATCACCGTTTCCGAGGGTTACACTGAAGCTTTCTTT CAITVSEGYTEAFF
TRBJ1-5 TRBV6-6 . 14 . TGTGCCAGCAGTCTATCTGGGGATCGTCAGCCCCAGCATTTT CASSLSGDRQPQHF
TRBJ1-4 TRBV5-1 . 14 . TGCGCCAGCAGCTTGTCAGGGTTAGATGAAAAACTATTTTTT CASSLSGLDEKLFF
TRBJ2-3 TRBV29-1 . 15 . TGCAGCGTCCCCGGAGCTAGACTCAAATCAGATACGCAGTATTTT CSVPGARLKSDTQYF
TRBJ2-6 TRBV10-3 . 14 TRBD1 TGTGCCATCAGGGATTCAGGGGGAGACAACGTCCTGACTTTC CAIRDSGGDNVLTF
TRBJ2-3 TRBV4-1 . 14 TRBD2 TGCGCCAGCAGCCGGACTAGCGGGAGAGATACGCAGTATTTT CASSRTSGRDTQYF
TRBJ1-2 TRBV27 . 14 TRBD1 TGTGCCAGTTCACCGGGACAGGGGGATTATGGCTACACCTTC CASSPGQGDYGYTF
TRBJ2-1 TRBV19 . 17 TRBD2 TGTGCCAGTAGTCCGCGACTTGCTAGCGGGAGGGTTTATGAGCAGTTCTTC CASSPRLASGRVYEQFF